What follows are 14 T cell receptor beta chains derived from one specimen sequenced in a study of blood T cell repertoires in COVID-19. Produced via immunoSEQ multiplex PCR; TCRdb's table is partial and in-frame only. The data contain 82,000 or so clones, around 89% of them singletons. Sequenced material: PBMCs or T cells enriched from blood (not recorded which). Every receptor here comes from a woman aged 50 to 60 with acute COVID-19.

The sample holds one count of this clone. The chain has TRBV6-2 or TRBV6-3 and TRBJ1-2; D unresolved. The CDR3 is 18 residues long. V lost 2 bases, J lost 3 bases, and 22 bases lay in between. Germline assignment: CDR1 MNHEY and CDR2 SVGEGT. The CDR3 DNA follows: TGTGCCAGCAGTTACAACCGGCAGCCAATTAGTGAGGACTATGGCTACACCTTC. Amino acid sequence: CASSYNRQPISEDYGYTF.

The V and J genes are TRBV5-1 and TRBJ1-1; TRBD1 matches 7 bases. The CDR3 covers 14 residues. The V gene end was trimmed by 5 bases and the J gene end by 4 bases; junction bases not matched to a gene: 8. CDR1 and CDR2 from the germline V gene are SGHRS and YFSETQ. In DNA form, the CDR3 reads TGCGCCAGCAGGGGACAGCCATCCAGCACTGAAGCTTTCTTT. Protein product: CASRGQPSSTEAFF.

The chain uses TRBV9 and TRBJ2-1; 8 nucleotides agree with TRBD2. From germline, CDR1 is SGDLS and CDR2 YYNGEE. The CDR3 runs 17 residues. J was trimmed by 7 bases and V by 0 bases; bases with no gene match: 12. This CDR3 reads CASSVVPGTSPDNEQFF. In DNA form, the CDR3 reads TGTGCCAGCAGCGTAGTCCCCGGGACTAGTCCAGATAATGAGCAGTTCTTC.

The J gene is TRBJ2-5, the V gene TRBV4-2; D might be TRBD2 (5 bases). Trimming cost V 0 bases and J 5 bases, with 7 bases left between them. The CDR3 runs to 13 residues. Looked up from germline, CDR1 is LGHNA and CDR2 is YNFKEQ. DNA for the CDR3: TGTGCCAGCAGCCAAGAGACGGGGGAGACCCAGTACTTC. It specifies CASSQETGETQYF.

CDR3 coding DNA: TGTGCCAGCAGCCCAACCCAACAGGGGACAGAGACCCAGTACTTC. Protein product: CASSPTQQGTETQYF. The chain combines TRBV7-8 with TRBJ2-5; 7 bases line up with TRBD1. V lost 5 bases, J lost 4 bases, and 10 bases stayed unmatched. This CDR3 has 15 residues. CDR1 SGHVS and CDR2 FQNEAQ come from the germline V gene.

This chain joins TRBV7-2 and TRBJ2-5; 8 bases are shared with TRBD1. The CDR3 is made up of 15 amino acids. Germline CDR1 reads SGHTA; CDR2 reads FQGNSA. The junction had 8 bases not matched to a gene; V was cut back by 5 bases and J by 3 bases. The CDR3 bases are TGTGCCAGCAGCCCTCGACAGGGGCCCAAAGAGACCCAGTACTTC. It codes for CASSPRQGPKETQYF. The complete variable domain, with remaining parts taken from reference TRBV7-2 and TRBJ2-5, reads GAGVSQSPSNKVTEKGKDVELRCDPISGHTALYWYRQSLGQGLEFLIYFQGNSAPDKSGLPSDRFSAERTGGSVSTLTIQRTQQEDSAVYLCASSPRQGPKETQYFGPGTRLLVL.

With respect to this clone: At one end, the junction sequence differs from germline, possibly due to a read error. The chain employs TRBV7-7 and TRBJ2-7; D may be TRBD2 (6 bases). Germline-derived CDR1 and CDR2 are SSHAT and FNYEAQ (reference sequence). The CDR3 loop spans 16 amino acids. CDR3 protein: CASSAIPAGDFYEQYF. DNA of the CDR3: TGTGCTAGCAGCGCTATTCCAGCGGGTGACTTCTACGAGCAGTACTTC.

V is TRBV18 and J is TRBJ2-7; 7 bases agree with TRBD2. Germline loops: CDR1 KGHSH, CDR2 LQKENI. Losses at the gene ends were 10 bases for V and 5 bases for J; bases not matched to a gene: 14. The CDR3 is 14 amino acids. This CDR3 reads CATAEREGPDEQYF. In DNA, the CDR3 is TGTGCCACCGCAGAGAGGGAGGGCCCGGACGAGCAGTACTTC.

The V call is TRBV11-3, the J call TRBJ2-7; possible D gene TRBD2, 6 bases. Germline CDR1 reads SGHNT; CDR2 reads YENEEA. CDR3 length: 15 amino acids. The germline V and J ends were trimmed by 1 base and 3 bases, with 13 bases remaining between them. DNA of the CDR3: TGTGCCAGCAGCTTAGGGGGCCAGGACTACTACGAGCAGTACTTC. It yields the protein CASSLGGQDYYEQYF.

The V gene is TRBV2, the J gene TRBJ1-4, with 7 nucleotides matching TRBD1. J lost 8 bases, V lost 6 bases, and 12 bases had no gene match. Germline lookup yields CDR1 SNHLY and CDR2 FYNNEI. The CDR3 is 15 amino acids. This CDR3 is CASSDRVWGTEKLFF. The CDR3 DNA is TGTGCCAGCAGCGACAGGGTGTGGGGAACGGAAAAACTGTTTTTT. Full variable domain (missing parts from reference TRBV2 and TRBJ1-4): EPEVTQTPSHQVTQMGQEVILRCVPISNHLYFYWYRQILGQKVEFLVSFYNNEISEKSEIFDDQFSVERPDGSNFTLKIRSTKLEDSAMYFCASSDRVWGTEKLFFGSGTQLSVL.

The CDR3 loop reads CASSLLAGDYNEQFF. The CDR3 DNA is TGTGCCAGCAGCTTGCTAGCGGGCGACTACAATGAGCAGTTCTTC. This chain uses TRBV7-8 with TRBJ2-1; TRBD2 matches at 8 bases. The V and J ends lost 3 bases and 3 bases, in that order; junction bases with no gene match: 4. Germline assignment: CDR1 SGHVS and CDR2 FQNEAQ. The CDR3 length is 15 residues.

The V and J genes are TRBV15 and TRBJ2-3, with TRBD2 identical over 8 bases. CDR3 length equals 15 residues. CDR1 and CDR2 (germline): LNHNV, YYDKDF (reference sequence). The J segment lost 7 bases and the V segment lost 5 bases, leaving 11 bases of the junction unmatched. The CDR3 DNA follows: TGTGCCACCAGCGGGGGAACAGCGGGAGAGAATACGCAGTATTTT. Amino acid sequence: CATSGGTAGENTQYF.

The gene calls are TRBV30 and TRBJ2-2; D may be TRBD2 (5 bases). CDR3 size: 15 residues. The V end lost 3 bases, the J end lost 3 bases, and 14 bases lay between the germline ends. CDR1 is GTSNPN, CDR2 SVGIG, per germline (reference sequence). As DNA, the CDR3 is TGTGCCTGGAGCGTGGACTTAGCCCACACCGGGGAGCTGTTTTTT. Translation gives CAWSVDLAHTGELFF.

The chain links TRBV7-2 to TRBJ2-5; 9 nucleotides align to TRBD1. V trimming: 3 bases; J trimming: 4 bases; junction bases outside the gene matches: 3. Germline V gene data show CDR1 as SGHTA and CDR2 as FQGNSA. The CDR3 has 14 residues. CDR3 loop: CASSLDRGGETQYF. CDR3 in DNA: TGTGCCAGCAGCTTGGACAGGGGAGGAGAGACCCAGTACTTC.